Listed here is a single TCR beta chain. Antigen: not known. Germline lookup yields CDR1 LGHNA and CDR2 YSLEER. The CDR3 extends over 13 amino acids. V lost 4 bases, J lost 5 bases, and 11 bases lay in between. Terminally differentiated effector memory CD45RA+ cells were excluded by CCR7 positive selection of CD45RO-negative cells. These data are taken from a study of shared clonotypes between healthy human individuals. Study-wide results and limits: Rarefaction showed that sequencing of sorted subsets was incomplete (despite large depth). Researchers sampled blood only, noting tissue repertoires likely differ. Several donors showed sharing of roughly 5% of naive CD4 clonotypes.

Measured with immunoSEQ multiplex PCR; TCRdb has only the in-frame clones, and not every one. The data contain 1.5 million to 2.5 million clones, just under 95% of them seen just once; the ten biggest clones take up 0.95% to 1.5%. Specimen: naive CD8+ T cells sorted from blood. The chain recombines TRBV4-3 with TRBJ2-5; possible D gene TRBD2, 5 bases. The TCR comes from a man aged 18 to 29 in good health. CDR3 nucleotide sequence: TGCGCCAGCAGCCCACGGCGCGGGGAGACCCAGTACTTC. As protein: CASSPRRGETQYF.